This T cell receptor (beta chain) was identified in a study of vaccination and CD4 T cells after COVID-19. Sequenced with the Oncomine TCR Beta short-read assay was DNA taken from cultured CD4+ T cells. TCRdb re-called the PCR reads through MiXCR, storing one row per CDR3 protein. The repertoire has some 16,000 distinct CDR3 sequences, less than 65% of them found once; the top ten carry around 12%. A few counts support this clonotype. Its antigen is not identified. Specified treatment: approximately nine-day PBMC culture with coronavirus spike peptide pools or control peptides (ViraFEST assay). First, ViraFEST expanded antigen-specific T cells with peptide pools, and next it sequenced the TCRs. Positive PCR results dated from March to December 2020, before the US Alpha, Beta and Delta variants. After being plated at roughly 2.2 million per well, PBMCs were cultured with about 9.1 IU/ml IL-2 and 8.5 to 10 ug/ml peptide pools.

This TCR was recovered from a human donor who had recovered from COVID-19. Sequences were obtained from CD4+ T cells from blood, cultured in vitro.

The DNA of the CDR3 is TGTGCCACCAGCGACAGAGCGACTAGCAGCTCTAGCACAGATACGCAGTATTTT. Protein: CATSDRATSSSSTDTQYF. V is TRBV24-1 and J is TRBJ2-3; 7 bases agree with TRBD2. Germline-derived CDR1 and CDR2 are KGHDR and SFDVKD. V was pared by 7 bases and J by 0 bases, with 15 bases of the junction left unmatched. The CDR3 spans 18 residues.